This note documents a single T cell receptor (beta chain) sequence. Its antigen remains unidentified. The sample belongs to a study of cytomegalovirus exposure and HLA in healthy donors. The study's findings and limits: Reports showed the classifier diagnosing cytomegalovirus status with high specificity and sensitivity. Sequencing likely caused a cluster of highly shared sequence variants. TCR beta sequences reportedly predicted most subjects' HLA-A and HLA-B alleles accurately.

Sampled while nominally healthy, donors likely had unrecorded immune exposures. The PCR used 60 Vbeta and 13 Jbeta primers. Generated by immunoSEQ multiplex PCR, the TCRdb table keeps only in-frame clones and is missing some. This specimen shows 100,000 to 150,000 clones; the ten leading clones hold 1.6%. The CDR3 is made up of 13 amino acids. Trimming shortened V by 2 bases and J by 2 bases, and 7 bases separated the two germline ends. Germline loops: CDR1 MDHEN, CDR2 SYDVKM. Sequencing used PBMCs. The clonotype originates from a woman in her 40s in good health and CMV-seropositive. The chain links TRBV28 to TRBJ2-7; D is uncertain. DNA for the CDR3: TGTGCCAGCAGTTTAGGCCTTACCTACGAGCAGTACTTC. This gives the protein CASSLGLTYEQYF.